Sequencing of this T cell receptor (beta chain) was carried out in a study of blood T cell repertoires in COVID-19. On the study more broadly: PBMCs, B-cell-depleted T cells, or T cells were the source of the cDNA or gDNA that made up the material.

The assay was immunoSEQ multiplex PCR, and TCRdb's table has in-frame clones only and misses some. The sample comprises about 74,000 clones, roughly 70% of which are singletons, and under 25% rests with the top ten. The CDR3 has 15 residues. Germline V lookup: CDR1 SNHLY, CDR2 FYNNEI. V shed 8 bases and J shed 0 bases, with 13 bases lying between them. The chain has TRBV2 and TRBJ1-4, with unresolved D. The TCR sequence derives from an older man with acute or convalescent COVID-19. Source material: peripheral blood. CDR3 amino acids: CASSGVWATNEKLFF. CDR3 in DNA: TGTGCCAGCTCCGGGGTCTGGGCAACTAATGAAAAACTGTTTTTT. Supplemented by reference TRBV2 and TRBJ1-4, the full variable domain reads EPEVTQTPSHQVTQMGQEVILRCVPISNHLYFYWYRQILGQKVEFLVSFYNNEISEKSEIFDDQFSVERPDGSNFTLKIRSTKLEDSAMYFCASSGVWATNEKLFFGSGTQLSVL.